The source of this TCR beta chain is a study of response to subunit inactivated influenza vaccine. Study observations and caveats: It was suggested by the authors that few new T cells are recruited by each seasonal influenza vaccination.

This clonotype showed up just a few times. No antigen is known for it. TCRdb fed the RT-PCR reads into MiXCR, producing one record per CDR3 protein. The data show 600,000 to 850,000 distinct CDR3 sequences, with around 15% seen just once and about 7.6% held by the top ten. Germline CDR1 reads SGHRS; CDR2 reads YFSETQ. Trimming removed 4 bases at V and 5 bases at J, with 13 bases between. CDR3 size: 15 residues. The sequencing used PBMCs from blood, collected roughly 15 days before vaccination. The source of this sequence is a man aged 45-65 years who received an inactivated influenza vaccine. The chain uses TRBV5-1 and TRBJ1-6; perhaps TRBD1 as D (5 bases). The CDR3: CASSQIDRDNSPLHF. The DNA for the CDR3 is TGCGCCAGCAGCCAAATTGACAGAGATAATTCACCCCTCCACTTT.